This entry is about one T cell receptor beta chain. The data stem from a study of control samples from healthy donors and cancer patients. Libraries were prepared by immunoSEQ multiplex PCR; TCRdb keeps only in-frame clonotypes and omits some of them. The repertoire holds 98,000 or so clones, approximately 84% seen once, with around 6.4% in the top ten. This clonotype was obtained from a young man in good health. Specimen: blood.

CDR3 sequence (DNA): TGTGCCAGCAGCTTAAGGGGTGACACTGAAGCTTTCTTT. Translation: CASSLRGDTEAFF. The rearrangement joins TRBV7-9 to TRBJ1-1, with a weak D call TRBD1 (5 bases). The CDR3 is made up of 13 amino acids. V lost 2 bases, J lost 3 bases, and 7 bases lay in between. CDR1 is SEHNR, CDR2 FQNEAQ, per germline (reference sequence).